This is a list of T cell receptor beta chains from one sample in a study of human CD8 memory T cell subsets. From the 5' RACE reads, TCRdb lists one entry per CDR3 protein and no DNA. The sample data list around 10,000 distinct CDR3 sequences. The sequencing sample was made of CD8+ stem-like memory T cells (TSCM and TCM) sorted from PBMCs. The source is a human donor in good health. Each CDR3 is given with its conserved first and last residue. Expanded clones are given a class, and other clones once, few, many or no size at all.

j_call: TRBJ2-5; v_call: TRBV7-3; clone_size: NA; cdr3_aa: CASSPGLAGEGKTQYF
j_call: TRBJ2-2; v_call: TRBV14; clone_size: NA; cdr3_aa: CASSPTVPGELFF
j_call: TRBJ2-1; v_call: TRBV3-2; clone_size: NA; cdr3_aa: CASSPERGNEQFF
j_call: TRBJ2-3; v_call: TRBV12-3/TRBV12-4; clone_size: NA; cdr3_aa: CASRRVAGTDTQYF
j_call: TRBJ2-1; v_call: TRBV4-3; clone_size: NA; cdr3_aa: CASSQELAGEGNEQFF
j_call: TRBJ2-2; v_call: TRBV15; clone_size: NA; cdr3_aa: CATWTGASPGELFF
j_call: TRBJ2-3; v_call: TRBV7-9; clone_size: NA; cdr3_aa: CASSPPSTDTQYF
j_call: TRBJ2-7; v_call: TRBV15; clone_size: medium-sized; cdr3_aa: CATSSDTTSGITYEQYF
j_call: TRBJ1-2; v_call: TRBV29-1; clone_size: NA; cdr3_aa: CSVEALDYGYTF
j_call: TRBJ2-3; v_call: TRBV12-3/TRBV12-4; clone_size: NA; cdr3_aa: CASSLAPGVTDTQYF
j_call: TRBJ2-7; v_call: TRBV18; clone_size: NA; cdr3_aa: CASSPLGTAYEQYF
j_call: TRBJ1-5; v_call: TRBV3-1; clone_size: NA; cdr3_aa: CASSRNYPDPRRWTSNQPQHF
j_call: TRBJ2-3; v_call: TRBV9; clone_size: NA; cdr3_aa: CASSVASTSPPDTQYF
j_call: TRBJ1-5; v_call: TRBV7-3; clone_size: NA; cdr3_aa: CASRMVPTSGYSNQPQHF
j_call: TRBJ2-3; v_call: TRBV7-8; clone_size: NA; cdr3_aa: CASRLAGGFSDTQYF
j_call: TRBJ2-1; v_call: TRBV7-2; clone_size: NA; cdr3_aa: CASSPGLRYNEQFF
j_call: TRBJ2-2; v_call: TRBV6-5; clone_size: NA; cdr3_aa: CASNPGTGDTGELFF
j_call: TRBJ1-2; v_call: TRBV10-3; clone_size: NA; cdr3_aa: CAISELGGEYGYTF
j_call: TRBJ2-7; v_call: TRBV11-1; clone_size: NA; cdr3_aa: CASSLALADGADEQYF
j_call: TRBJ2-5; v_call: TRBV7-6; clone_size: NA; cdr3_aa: CASSLKRQTQYF
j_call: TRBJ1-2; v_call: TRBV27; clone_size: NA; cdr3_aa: CASSPGGAGGYTF
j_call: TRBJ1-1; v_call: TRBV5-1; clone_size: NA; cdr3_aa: CARLDSGFPEAFF
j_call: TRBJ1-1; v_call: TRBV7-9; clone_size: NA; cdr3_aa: CASSLVWGQGAFF
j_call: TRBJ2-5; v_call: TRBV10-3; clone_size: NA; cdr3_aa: CATSPPQGNVETQYF
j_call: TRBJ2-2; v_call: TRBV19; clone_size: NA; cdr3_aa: CASPDGAGELFF
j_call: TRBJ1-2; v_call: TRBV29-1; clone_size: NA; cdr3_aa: CSVEAGTVFYGYTF
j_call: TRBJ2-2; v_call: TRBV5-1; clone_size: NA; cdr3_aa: CASRKNTGELFF
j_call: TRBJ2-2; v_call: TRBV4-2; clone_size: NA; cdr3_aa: CASSQELAGGTTGELFF
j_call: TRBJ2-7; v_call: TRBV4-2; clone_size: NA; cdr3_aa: CASSQEWTSGYEQYF
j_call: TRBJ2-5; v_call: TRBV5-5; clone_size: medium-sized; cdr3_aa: CASSLRQIGETQYF
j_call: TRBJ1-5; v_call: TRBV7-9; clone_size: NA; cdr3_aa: CASSRTGVWAQHF
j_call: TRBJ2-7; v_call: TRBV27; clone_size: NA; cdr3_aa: CASTLGKGLAEQYF
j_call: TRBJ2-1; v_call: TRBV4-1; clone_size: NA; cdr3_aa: CASSQDGGGVGYNEQFF
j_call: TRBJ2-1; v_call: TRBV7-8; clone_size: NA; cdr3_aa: CASSTRGVEFF
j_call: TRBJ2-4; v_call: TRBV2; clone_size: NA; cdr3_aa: CASSVRNRGGKNIQYF
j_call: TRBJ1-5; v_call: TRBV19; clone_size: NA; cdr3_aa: CASSMTVPLNQPQHF
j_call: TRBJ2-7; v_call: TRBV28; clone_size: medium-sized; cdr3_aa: CASSSLLTGLYSYEQYF
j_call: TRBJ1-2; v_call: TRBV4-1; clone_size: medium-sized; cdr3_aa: CASSQDLTGRQLYGYTF
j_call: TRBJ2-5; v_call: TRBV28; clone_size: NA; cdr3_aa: CASTTPRGQGEVRETQYF
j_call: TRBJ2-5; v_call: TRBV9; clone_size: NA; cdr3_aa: CASSAGTGRRETQYF
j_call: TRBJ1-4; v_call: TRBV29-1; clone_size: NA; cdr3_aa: CSVDSPGSREKLFF
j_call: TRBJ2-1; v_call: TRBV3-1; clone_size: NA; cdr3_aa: CASTPTGYNEQFF
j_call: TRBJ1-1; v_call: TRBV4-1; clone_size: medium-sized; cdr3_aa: CASSLGQGGNTEAFF
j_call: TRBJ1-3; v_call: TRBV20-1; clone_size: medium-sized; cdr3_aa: CSARSWTASGNTIYF
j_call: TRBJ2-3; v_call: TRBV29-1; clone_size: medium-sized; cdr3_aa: CSVDGLAGVTDTQYF
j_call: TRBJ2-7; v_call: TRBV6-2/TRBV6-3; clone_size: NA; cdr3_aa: CATLMDRAYYEQYF